This T cell receptor (beta chain) appears in the sequencing data of a study of cytomegalovirus exposure and HLA in healthy donors. The primer mix had 60 Vbeta and 13 Jbeta primers. Clones were read by immunoSEQ multiplex PCR, and TCRdb kept only the in-frame ones, dropping some. The sample has tens of thousands of clones, approximately 85% seen once; the top ten hold 5.5% to 6.5%. Broader study findings: Relative to the roughly 640-donor mean, N-insertions were reportedly fewer in an Asian-associated ancestry cluster in a later analysis. Presence/absence results assume similar sequencing depth per donor, which may not hold.

This clone appeared a few times. Its matching antigen is unknown. CDR3 length: 16 amino acids. CDR1 MGHRA and CDR2 YSYEKL come from the germline V gene. V was cut by 0 bases and J by 2 bases, with 11 bases left in between. Sequenced: PBMCs. This clonotype originated in a woman between 18 and 29 years old in good health and CMV-seropositive. V and J are TRBV4-1 and TRBJ1-5; possibly TRBD1 for D (6 bases). CDR3 amino acids: CASSQEQGGGNQPQHF. CDR3 nucleotide sequence: TGCGCCAGCAGCCAAGAACAGGGTGGTGGCAATCAGCCCCAGCATTTT.